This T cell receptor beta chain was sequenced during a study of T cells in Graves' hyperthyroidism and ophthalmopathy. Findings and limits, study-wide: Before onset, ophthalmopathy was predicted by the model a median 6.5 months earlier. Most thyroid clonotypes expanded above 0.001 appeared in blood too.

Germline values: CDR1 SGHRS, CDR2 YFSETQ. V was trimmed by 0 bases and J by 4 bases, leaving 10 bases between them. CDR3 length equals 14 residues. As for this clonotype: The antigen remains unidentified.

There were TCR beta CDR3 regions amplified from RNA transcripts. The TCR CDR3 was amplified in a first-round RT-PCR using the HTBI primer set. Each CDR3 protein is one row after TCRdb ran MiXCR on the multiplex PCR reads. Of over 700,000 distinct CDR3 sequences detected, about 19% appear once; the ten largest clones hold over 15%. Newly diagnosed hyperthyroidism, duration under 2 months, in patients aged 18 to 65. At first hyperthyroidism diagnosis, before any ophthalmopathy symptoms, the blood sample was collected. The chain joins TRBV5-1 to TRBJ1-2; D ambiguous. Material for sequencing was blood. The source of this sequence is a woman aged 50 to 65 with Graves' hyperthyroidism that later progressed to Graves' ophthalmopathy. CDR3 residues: CASSLGWLSYGYTF. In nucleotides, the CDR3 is TGCGCCAGCAGCTTGGGCTGGCTCAGCTATGGCTACACCTTC. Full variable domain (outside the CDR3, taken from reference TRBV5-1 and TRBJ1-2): KAGVTQTPRYLIKTRGQQVTLSCSPISGHRSVSWYQQTPGQGLQFLFEYFSETQRNKGNFPGRFSGRQFSNSRSEMNVSTLELGDSALYLCASSLGWLSYGYTFGSGTRLTVV.